This TCR beta chain was documented in a study of blood T cell repertoires in COVID-19. Overall study context: The United States, Italy and Spain provided the acute and convalescent COVID-19 samples. PBMCs, B-cell-depleted T cells, or T cells provided the cDNA or gDNA that made up the material.

In the authors' workflow: Amplifying reference gene primers gave estimates of nucleated cell counts. Sequenced by immunoSEQ multiplex PCR; TCRdb stores in-frame clones only, minus some. The V and J calls and clone size are taken from that table; D and trimming were inferred from the DNA. The sample records 250,000 to 350,000 clones, roughly 89% being singletons. Germline CDR1 SGHVS, CDR2 FQNEAQ. This CDR3 is 14 amino acids long. V lost 5 bases to trimming and J lost 5 bases, with 16 bases between them. The origin of this receptor is a middle-aged woman who had recovered from COVID-19. Sequencing used peripheral blood. The chain joins TRBV7-8 to TRBJ2-7; TRBD1 might be the D (6 bases). CDR3 sequence reads: CASSPQGSSDEQYF. The CDR3 DNA reads as TGTGCCAGCAGCCCACAGGGATCGTCTGACGAGCAGTACTTC.